Sequencing of this T cell receptor (beta chain) was carried out in a study of T cell changes during pregnancy in multiple sclerosis. Only in-frame clones appear in the TCRdb table, and some are missing; sequencing was by immunoSEQ multiplex PCR. The profile shows some 45,000 clones, about 95% of them singletons. CDR1 and CDR2 (germline): SQVTM, ANQGSEA. The CDR3 runs 14 residues. V lost 2 bases to trimming and J lost 8 bases; unmatched junction nucleotides: 7. This clone was detected only once. This sequence joins TRBV29-1 and TRBJ2-1, with TRBD2 identical over 9 bases. The sample in question was CD8+ T cells from peripheral blood mononuclear cells, obtained in the first trimester of pregnancy. The clonotype originates from a female donor with multiple sclerosis, enrolled in a pregnancy study. The DNA of the CDR3 is TGCAGCGTTGAACCGGGACTAGCTGTCCATGAGCAGTTCTTC. Translated: CSVEPGLAVHEQFF.